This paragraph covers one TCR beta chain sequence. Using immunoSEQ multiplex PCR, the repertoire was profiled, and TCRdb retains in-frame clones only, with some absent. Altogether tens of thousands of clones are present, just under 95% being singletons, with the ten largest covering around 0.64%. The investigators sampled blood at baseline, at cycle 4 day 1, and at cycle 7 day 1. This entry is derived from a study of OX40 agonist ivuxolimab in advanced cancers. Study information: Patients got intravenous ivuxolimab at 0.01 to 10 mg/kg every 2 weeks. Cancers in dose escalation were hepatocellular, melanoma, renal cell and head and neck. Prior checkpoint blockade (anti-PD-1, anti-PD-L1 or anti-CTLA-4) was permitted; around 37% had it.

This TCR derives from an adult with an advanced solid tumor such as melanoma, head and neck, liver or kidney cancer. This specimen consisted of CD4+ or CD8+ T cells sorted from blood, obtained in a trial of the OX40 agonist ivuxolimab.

The CDR3 DNA follows: TGTGCCACCGGTAGAGTGGGGCGACCCCTCCACTTT. Translated: CATGRVGRPLHF. The chain recombines TRBV19 with TRBJ1-6; tentatively, D is TRBD1 (5 bases). Trimming shortened V by 10 bases and J by 12 bases, and 16 bases separated the two germline ends. Germline V gene data show CDR1 as LNHDA and CDR2 as SQIVND (reference sequence). The length of the CDR3 is 12 residues.